This T cell receptor beta chain is from a study of blood T cells in healthy people across ages. Primers used in a second PCR of about 6 to 11 cycles were a sample-barcoded 5' primer and a J-beta primer mix. TCRdb reprocessed the 5' RACE reads via MiXCR and lists one record per CDR3 protein. The profile shows 1,100,000 or so distinct CDR3 sequences, 40% to 50% of them singletons. The germline V gene encodes CDR1 SGHVS and CDR2 FNYEAQ. This CDR3 is 15 amino acids long. The V and J genes are TRBV7-6 and TRBJ2-4, with 7 bases identical to TRBD1. Gene TRBJ2-7 matches the end of the DNA better, so the J call may be wrong. Sample: blood. This clonotype was obtained from a woman between 55 and 75 years old in good health. The CDR3: CASSLAGTDTYEQYF. The CDR3 DNA is TGTGCCAGCAGCTTAGCCGGGACAGATACCTACGAGCAGTACTTC.